Sequencing of this TCR beta chain was carried out in a study of T cell repertoires in cytomegalovirus infection (dated by TCRdb to the late 2010s). Study-level background: The peptide stimulations were aimed at well-studied HLA-B-restricted epitopes as well as recently identified HLA-C-restricted CMV epitopes, whose presentation resists viral immunomodulation. Donor HLA type was relevant to the analysis, as public TCR beta signatures indicated carriage of CMV infection together with the matching HLA type.

The germline V end is reduced by 5 bases and the J end by 6 bases; junction bases left unmatched: 14. CDR1 and CDR2 (SGHTA, FQGNSA) derive from the germline V gene. Counted from cysteine to phenylalanine, this CDR3 has 16 amino acids. CDR3 DNA is the only sequence kept; it has 48 bases, read in frame from the first base. Study-wide findings and limitations: The ex vivo response was dominated by HLA-C-restricted CMV-specific TCR beta clonotypes, and the single most frequent clonotype in two of eight donors was supplied by these HLA-C-restricted clonotypes. In both this cohort and an independent approximately 350-donor cohort, the cumulative frequency of public TCR beta family members distinguished carriers of CMV infection plus the relevant HLA type.

Notes on this clonotype: Its binding antigen is unknown. No quality values exist for individual bases; no much larger clone is one base distant.

Sequencing was performed on an Illumina HiSeq 1500. TCRdb passed the public sequencing reads through fastp at Q25 and MiXCR, retaining productive beta sequences. Merged by CDR3 protein, the rows form single entries marked with the most common genes and DNA. The sample table records roughly 500,000 distinct CDR3 sequences; about 39% of these occur just once. The ten largest account for 43% of the sample. Read against the paper, the sample's treatment or condition label means: in vitro stimulation with specific CMV peptide epitopes to enrich CMV-specific T cells. The receptor chain draws on TRBV7-2 and TRBJ2-3, with 7 central nucleotides matching TRBD2. The sequencing here drew on cultured PBMCs, taken from culture after CMV antigen stimulation. This TCR was sampled from a human donor in good health (CMV status not recorded). Some clones in this sample may be carry-over from other donors' samples. The CDR3 loop reads CASSLSGGSEWDTQYF. The nucleotide sequence is given as TGTGCCAGCAGCCTTAGCGGCGGGAGCGAGTGGGATACGCAGTATTTT.